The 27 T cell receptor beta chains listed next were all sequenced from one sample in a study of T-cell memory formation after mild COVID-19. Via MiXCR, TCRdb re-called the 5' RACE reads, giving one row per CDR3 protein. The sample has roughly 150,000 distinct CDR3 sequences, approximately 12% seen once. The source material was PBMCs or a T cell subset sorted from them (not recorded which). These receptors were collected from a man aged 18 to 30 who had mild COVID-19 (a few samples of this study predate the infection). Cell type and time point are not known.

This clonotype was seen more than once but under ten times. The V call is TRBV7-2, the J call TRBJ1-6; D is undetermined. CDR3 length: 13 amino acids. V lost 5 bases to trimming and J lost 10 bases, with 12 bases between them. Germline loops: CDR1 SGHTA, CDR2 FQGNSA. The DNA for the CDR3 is TGTGCCAGCAGCGAATATGCGGGCTCACCCCTCCACTTT. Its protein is CASSEYAGSPLHF.

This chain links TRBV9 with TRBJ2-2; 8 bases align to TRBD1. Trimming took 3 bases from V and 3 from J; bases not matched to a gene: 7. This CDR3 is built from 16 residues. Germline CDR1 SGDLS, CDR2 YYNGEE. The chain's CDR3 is CASSETWTGHTGELFF. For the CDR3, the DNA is TGTGCCAGCAGCGAGACCTGGACAGGGCACACCGGGGAGCTGTTTTTT.

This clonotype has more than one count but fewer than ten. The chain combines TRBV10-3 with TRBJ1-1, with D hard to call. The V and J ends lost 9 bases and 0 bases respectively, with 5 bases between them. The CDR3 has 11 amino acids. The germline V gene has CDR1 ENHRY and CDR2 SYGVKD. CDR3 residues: CAIQMNTEAFF. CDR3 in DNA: TGTGCCATACAGATGAACACTGAAGCTTTCTTT.

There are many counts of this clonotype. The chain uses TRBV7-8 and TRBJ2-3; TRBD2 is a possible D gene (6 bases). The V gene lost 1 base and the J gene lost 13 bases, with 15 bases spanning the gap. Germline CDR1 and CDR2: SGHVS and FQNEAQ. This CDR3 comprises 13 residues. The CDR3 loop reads CASSLEYRGCEYF. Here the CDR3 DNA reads TGTGCCAGCAGCTTAGAATATCGGGGGTGCGAGTATTTT.

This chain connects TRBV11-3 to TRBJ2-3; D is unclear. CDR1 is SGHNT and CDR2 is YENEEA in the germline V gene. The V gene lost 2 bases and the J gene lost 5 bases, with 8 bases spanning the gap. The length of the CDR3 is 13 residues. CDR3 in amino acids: CASSLNFEDTQYF. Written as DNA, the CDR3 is TGTGCCAGCAGCTTAAATTTCGAAGATACGCAGTATTTT.

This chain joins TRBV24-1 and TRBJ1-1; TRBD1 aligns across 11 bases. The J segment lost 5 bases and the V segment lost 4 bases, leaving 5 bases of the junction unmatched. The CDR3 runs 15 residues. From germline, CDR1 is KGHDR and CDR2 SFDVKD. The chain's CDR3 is CATSDGQGAETEAFF. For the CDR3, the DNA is TGTGCCACCAGTGACGGACAGGGGGCAGAGACTGAAGCTTTCTTT.

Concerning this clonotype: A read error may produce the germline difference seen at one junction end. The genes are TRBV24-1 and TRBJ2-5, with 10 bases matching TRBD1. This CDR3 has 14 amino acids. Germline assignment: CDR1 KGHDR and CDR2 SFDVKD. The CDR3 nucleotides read TGTGCCACCAGTGATCCTGGGACAGGGGAGACCAAGTACTTC. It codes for CATSDPGTGETKYF.

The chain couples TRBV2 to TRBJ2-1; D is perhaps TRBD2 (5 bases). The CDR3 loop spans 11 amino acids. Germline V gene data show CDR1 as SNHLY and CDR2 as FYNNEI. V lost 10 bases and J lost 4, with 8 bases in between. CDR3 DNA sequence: TGTGCCACCACTAGTTACAATGAGCAGTTCTTC. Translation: CATTSYNEQFF.

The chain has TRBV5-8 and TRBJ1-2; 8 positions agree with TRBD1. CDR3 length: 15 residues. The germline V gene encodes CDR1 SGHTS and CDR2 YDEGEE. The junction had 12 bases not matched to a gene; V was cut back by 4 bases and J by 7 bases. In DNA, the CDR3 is TGTGCCAGCAGCCTGAGGGACAGGCCAATATCTGGCTACACCTTC. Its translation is CASSLRDRPISGYTF.

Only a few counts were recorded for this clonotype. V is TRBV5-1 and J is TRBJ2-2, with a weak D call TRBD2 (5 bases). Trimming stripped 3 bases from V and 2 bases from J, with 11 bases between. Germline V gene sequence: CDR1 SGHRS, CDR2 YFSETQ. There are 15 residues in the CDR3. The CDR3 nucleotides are TGCGCCAGCAGCTGGGCGGGCGGTAACACCGGGGAGCTGTTTTTT. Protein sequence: CASSWAGGNTGELFF.

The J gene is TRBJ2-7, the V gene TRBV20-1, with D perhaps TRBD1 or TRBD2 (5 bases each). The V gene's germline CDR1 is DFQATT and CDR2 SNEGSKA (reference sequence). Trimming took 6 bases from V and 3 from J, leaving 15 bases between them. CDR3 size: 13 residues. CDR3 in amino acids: CSATAGTFYEQYF. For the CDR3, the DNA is TGCAGTGCGACCGCCGGGACCTTCTACGAGCAGTACTTC.

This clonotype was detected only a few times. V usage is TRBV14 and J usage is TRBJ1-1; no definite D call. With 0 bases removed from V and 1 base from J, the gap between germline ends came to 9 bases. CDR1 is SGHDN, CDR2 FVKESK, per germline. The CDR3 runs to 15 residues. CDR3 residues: CASSQEIVPNTEAFF. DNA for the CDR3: TGTGCCAGCAGCCAAGAAATCGTACCGAACACTGAAGCTTTCTTT.

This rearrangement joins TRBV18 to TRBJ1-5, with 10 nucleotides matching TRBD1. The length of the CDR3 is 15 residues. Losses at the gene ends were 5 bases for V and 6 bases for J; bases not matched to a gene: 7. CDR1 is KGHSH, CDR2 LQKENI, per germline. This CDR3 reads CASSAPGQGPQPQHF. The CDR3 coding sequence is TGTGCCAGCTCAGCGCCGGGACAGGGGCCTCAGCCCCAGCATTTT. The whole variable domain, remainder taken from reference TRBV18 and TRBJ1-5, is NAGVMQNPRHLVRRRGQEARLRCSPMKGHSHVYWYRQLPEEGLKFMVYLQKENIIDESGMPKERFSAEFPKEGPSILRIQQVVRGDSAAYFCASSAPGQGPQPQHFGDGTRLSIL.

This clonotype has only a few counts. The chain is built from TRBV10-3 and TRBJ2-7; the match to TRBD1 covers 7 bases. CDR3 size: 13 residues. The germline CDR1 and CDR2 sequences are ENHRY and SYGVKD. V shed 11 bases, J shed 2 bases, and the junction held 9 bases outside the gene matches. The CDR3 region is CASWTGTTYEQYV. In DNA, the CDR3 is TGTGCCTCCTGGACAGGCACAACCTACGAGCAGTACGTC.

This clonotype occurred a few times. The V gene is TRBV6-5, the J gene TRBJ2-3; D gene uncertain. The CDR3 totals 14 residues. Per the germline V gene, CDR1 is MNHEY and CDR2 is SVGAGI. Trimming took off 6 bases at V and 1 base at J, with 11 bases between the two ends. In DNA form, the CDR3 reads TGTGCCAGCAGCAAATTGCAGGGCACAGATACGCAGTATTTT. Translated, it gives CASSKLQGTDTQYF.

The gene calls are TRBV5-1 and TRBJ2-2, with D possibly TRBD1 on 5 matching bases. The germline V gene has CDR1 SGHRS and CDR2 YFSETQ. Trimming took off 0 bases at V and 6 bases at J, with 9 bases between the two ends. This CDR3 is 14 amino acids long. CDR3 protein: CASSLGGASGELFF. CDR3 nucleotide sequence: TGCGCCAGCAGCTTGGGGGGCGCATCCGGGGAGCTGTTTTTT.

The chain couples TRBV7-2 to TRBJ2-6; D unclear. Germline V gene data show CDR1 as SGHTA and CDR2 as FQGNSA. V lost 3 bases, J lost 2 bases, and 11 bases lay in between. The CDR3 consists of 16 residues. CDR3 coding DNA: TGTGCCAGCAGCTTCGCCGCCCGCCCTGGGGCCAACGTCCTGACTTTC. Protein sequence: CASSFAARPGANVLTF. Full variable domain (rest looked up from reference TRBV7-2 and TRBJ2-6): GAGVSQSPSNKVTEKGKDVELRCDPISGHTALYWYRQSLGQGLEFLIYFQGNSAPDKSGLPSDRFSAERTGGSVSTLTIQRTQQEDSAVYLCASSFAARPGANVLTFGAGSRLTVL.

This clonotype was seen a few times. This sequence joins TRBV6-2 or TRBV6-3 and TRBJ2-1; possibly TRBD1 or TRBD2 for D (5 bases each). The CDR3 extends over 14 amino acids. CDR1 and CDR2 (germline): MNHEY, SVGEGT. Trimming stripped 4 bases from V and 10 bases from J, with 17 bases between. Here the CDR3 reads CASSLTGGGREQFF. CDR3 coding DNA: TGTGCCAGCAGTTTGACGGGTGGGGGTCGCGAGCAGTTCTTC.

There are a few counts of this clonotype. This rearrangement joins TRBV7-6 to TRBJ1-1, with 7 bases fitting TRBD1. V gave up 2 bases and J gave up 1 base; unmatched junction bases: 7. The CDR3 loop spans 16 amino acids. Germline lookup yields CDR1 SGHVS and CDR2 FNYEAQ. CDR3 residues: CASSLMGGGANTEAFF. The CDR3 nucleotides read TGTGCCAGCAGCTTAATGGGAGGGGGCGCGAACACTGAAGCTTTCTTT.

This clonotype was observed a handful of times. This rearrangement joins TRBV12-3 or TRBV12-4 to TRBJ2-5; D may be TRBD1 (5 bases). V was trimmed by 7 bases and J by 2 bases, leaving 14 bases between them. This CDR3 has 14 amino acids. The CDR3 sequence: CASTRRQYQETQYF. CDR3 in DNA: TGTGCCAGCACGCGCCGACAGTATCAAGAGACCCAGTACTTC.

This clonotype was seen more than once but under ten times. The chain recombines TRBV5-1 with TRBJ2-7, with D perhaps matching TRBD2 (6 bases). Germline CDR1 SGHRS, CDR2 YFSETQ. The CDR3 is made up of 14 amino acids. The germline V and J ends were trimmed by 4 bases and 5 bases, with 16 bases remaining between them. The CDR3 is CASSRDWLDHEQYF. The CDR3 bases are TGCGCCAGCAGCCGGGACTGGCTTGACCACGAGCAGTACTTC.

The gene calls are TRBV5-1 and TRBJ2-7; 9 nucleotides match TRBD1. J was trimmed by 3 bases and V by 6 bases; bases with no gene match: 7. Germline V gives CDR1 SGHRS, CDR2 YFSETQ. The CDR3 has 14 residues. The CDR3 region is CASNRGTGIYEQYF. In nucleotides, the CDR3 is TGCGCCAGCAACCGCGGGACAGGGATCTACGAGCAGTACTTC.

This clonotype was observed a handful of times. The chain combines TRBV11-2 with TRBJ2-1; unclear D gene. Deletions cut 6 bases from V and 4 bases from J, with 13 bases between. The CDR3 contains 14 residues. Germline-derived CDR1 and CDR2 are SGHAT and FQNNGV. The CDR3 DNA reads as TGTGCCAGCAGACCTACCCTAACTTACAATGAGCAGTTCTTC. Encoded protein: CASRPTLTYNEQFF.

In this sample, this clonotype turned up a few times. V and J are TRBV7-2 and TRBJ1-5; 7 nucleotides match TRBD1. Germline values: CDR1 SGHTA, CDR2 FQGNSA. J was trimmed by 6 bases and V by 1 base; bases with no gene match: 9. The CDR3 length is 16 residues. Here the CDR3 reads CASSLGTGVPAQPQHF. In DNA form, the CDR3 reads TGTGCCAGCAGCTTAGGTACAGGGGTACCGGCTCAGCCCCAGCATTTT. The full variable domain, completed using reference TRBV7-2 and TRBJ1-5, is GAGVSQSPSNKVTEKGKDVELRCDPISGHTALYWYRQSLGQGLEFLIYFQGNSAPDKSGLPSDRFSAERTGGSVSTLTIQRTQQEDSAVYLCASSLGTGVPAQPQHFGDGTRLSIL.

In nucleotides, the CDR3 is TGCGCCAGCAGCCAAGAATGGCGCGGGGGGGCCTACAATGAGCAGTTCTTC. This sequence encodes CASSQEWRGGAYNEQFF. The V and J genes are TRBV4-3 and TRBJ2-1; 9 positions agree with TRBD2. V lost 0 bases and J lost 2; bases outside the gene matches: 5. The CDR3 has 17 residues. CDR1 is LGHNA, CDR2 YSLEER, per germline.

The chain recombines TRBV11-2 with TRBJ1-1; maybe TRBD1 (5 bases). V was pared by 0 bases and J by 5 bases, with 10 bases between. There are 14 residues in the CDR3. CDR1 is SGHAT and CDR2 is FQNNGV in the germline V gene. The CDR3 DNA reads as TGTGCCAGCAGCTTAGATATTGGGGGTACTGAAGCTTTCTTT. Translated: CASSLDIGGTEAFF.

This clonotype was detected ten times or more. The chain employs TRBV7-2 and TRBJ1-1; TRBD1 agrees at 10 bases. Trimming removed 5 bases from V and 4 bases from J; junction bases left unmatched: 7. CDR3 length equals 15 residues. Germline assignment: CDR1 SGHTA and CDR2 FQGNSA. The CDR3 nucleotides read TGTGCCAGCAGCCCGGGACAGGGGAAGATCACTGAAGCTTTCTTT. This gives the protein CASSPGQGKITEAFF. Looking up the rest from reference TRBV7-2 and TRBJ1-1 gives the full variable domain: GAGVSQSPSNKVTEKGKDVELRCDPISGHTALYWYRQSLGQGLEFLIYFQGNSAPDKSGLPSDRFSAERTGGSVSTLTIQRTQQEDSAVYLCASSPGQGKITEAFFGQGTRLTVV.